A selection of T cell receptor beta chains follows, all from one sample in a study of T cell responses to AZD1222 COVID-19 vaccine. Clones were read by immunoSEQ multiplex PCR, and TCRdb kept only the in-frame ones, dropping some. The table lists about 100,000 clones, around nine tenths of them singletons, with 1.3% in the top ten. The source was peripheral blood, collected on day 0 of AZD1222 vaccination. Source of these receptors: an adult in good health. CDR3s include the opening cysteine and the closing phenylalanine or tryptophan. Each record gives: D gene, V gene, J gene, clone size, CDR3 length, CDR3 DNA, CDR3 protein. D genes are given only for firm matches. Size values are once, few and many counts, or a class for expanded clones, and some rows have none.

NA	TRBV2	TRBJ2-3	NA	11	TGTGCCAGCACCTTCCTTGATACGCAGTATTTT	CASTFLDTQYF
NA	TRBV7-8	TRBJ2-1	NA	14	TGTGCCAGCAGGTTTAGACGTAGCGGTGATGAGCAGTTCTTC	CASRFRRSGDEQFF
TRBD2	TRBV6-5	TRBJ2-1	NA	15	TGTGCCAGCGATCGGCTAGCGGTTCGAAGGAATGAGCAGTTCTTC	CASDRLAVRRNEQFF
TRBD2	TRBV6-5	TRBJ2-1	once	15	TGTGCCAGCGGACCTAGCGGGGGGCAATACAATGAGCAGTTCTTC	CASGPSGGQYNEQFF
NA	TRBV7-8	TRBJ1-4	NA	14	TGTGCCAGCAGCCCGCAGCCGGGTTCTGAAAAACTGTTTTTT	CASSPQPGSEKLFF
NA	TRBV2	TRBJ2-7	few	13	TGTGCCAGCAATGGGGTGGGGGAATACGAGCAGTACTTC	CASNGVGEYEQYF
TRBD1	TRBV12-3/TRBV12-4	TRBJ1-4	NA	13	TGTGCCAGCAGGAGACAGGGTAATGAAAAACTGTTTTTT	CASRRQGNEKLFF
NA	TRBV19	TRBJ2-7	NA	14	TGTGCCAGTAGTCTGAGGGGTTTAGGGTACGAGCAGTACTTC	CASSLRGLGYEQYF
NA	TRBV10-3	TRBJ1-1	NA	12	TGTGCCATCAGTGATGTGGGGTATGAAGCTTTCTTT	CAISDVGYEAFF
NA	TRBV6-5	TRBJ1-3	NA	16	TGTGCCAGCAGTTACTCGAGTGCAGGGTTGGGAAACACCATATATTTT	CASSYSSAGLGNTIYF
NA	TRBV7-9	TRBJ1-1	NA	14	TGTGCCAGCAGCTTGGGTGAACAGGGCCCTGAAGCTTTCTTT	CASSLGEQGPEAFF
NA	TRBV6-5	TRBJ2-7	NA	15	TGTGCCAGCGGGGGTAGGCGCGGTGAACCCTACGAGCAGTACTTC	CASGGRRGEPYEQYF
NA	TRBV19	TRBJ1-1	NA	16	TGTGCCAGCGGGGGGACGGCTCTACCCATGAACACTGAAGCTTTCTTT	CASGGTALPMNTEAFF
NA	TRBV7-5	TRBJ2-1	few	15	TGTGTCAGAAGCTGGCAAGCGGGGGATTACAATGAGCAGTTCTTC	CVRSWQAGDYNEQFF
NA	TRBV11-3	TRBJ2-7	NA	14	TGTGCCAGCAGCTTAAATCAGGGCTCCTACGAGCAGTACTTC	CASSLNQGSYEQYF
NA	TRBV2	TRBJ2-4	NA	13	TGTGCCAGCAACAAGGTGGCCAAAAACATTCAGTACTTC	CASNKVAKNIQYF
TRBD2	TRBV3-1/TRBV3-2	TRBJ2-1	NA	12	TGTGCCAGCAGCCCTAGCGGGGGGACGGCGTTCTTC	CASSPSGGTAFF
NA	TRBV7-9	TRBJ1-6	NA	18	TGTGCCAGCAGCTTAGTGAGGGGGAGGGGAATCTATAATTCACCCCTCCACTTT	CASSLVRGRGIYNSPLHF
NA	TRBV4-1	TRBJ1-5	NA	15	TGCGCCAGCAGCCCCACGGCAGGTGGCAATCAGCCCCAGCATTTT	CASSPTAGGNQPQHF
TRBD2	TRBV9	TRBJ2-2	NA	15	TGTGCCAGCACCAGCGGGGGACGGTGGACCGGGGAGCTGTTTTTT	CASTSGGRWTGELFF
TRBD1	TRBV2	TRBJ2-6	NA	17	TGTGCCAGCAGTGACCTACGGACAGGGTTTGGGGCCAACGTCCTGACTTTC	CASSDLRTGFGANVLTF
NA	TRBV5-6	TRBJ2-7	NA	11	TGTGCCAGCAGCTCCCCGAACGAGCAGTACTTC	CASSSPNEQYF
TRBD1	TRBV5-1	TRBJ1-1	NA	17	TGCGCCAGCAGCTTGGGCACAGGGGGCGGGATGAACACTGAAGCTTTCTTT	CASSLGTGGGMNTEAFF
NA	TRBV11-2	TRBJ1-4	NA	15	TGTGCCAGCAGCTTAGAACCAGGGTATAATGAAAAACTGTTTTTT	CASSLEPGYNEKLFF
NA	TRBV7-2	TRBJ1-4	NA	16	TGTGCCAGCAGCTTAGAACCGGGCGTCACTAATGAAAAACTGTTTTTT	CASSLEPGVTNEKLFF
NA	TRBV4-1	TRBJ1-2	NA	13	TGCGCCAGCAGCCAAGATAGGGTCTATGGCTACACCTTC	CASSQDRVYGYTF
TRBD1	TRBV9	TRBJ2-5	NA	14	TGTGCCAGCAGCGTAGGGACAGGGCGGGAGACCCAGTACTTC	CASSVGTGRETQYF
NA	TRBV20-1	TRBJ1-2	NA	14	TGCAGTGCTAGTTCGACAGGTGGCGACTATGGCTACACCTTC	CSASSTGGDYGYTF
NA	TRBV9	TRBJ2-4	NA	17	TGTGCCAGCAGCGTAGGAAGTGGGGGACTAGCCAAAAACATTCAGTACTTC	CASSVGSGGLAKNIQYF
TRBD2	TRBV2	TRBJ2-2	NA	18	TGTGCCAGCAGTGACCCGGGAGGAGCGGGACTACACACCGGGGAGCTGTTTTTT	CASSDPGGAGLHTGELFF
NA	TRBV2	TRBJ2-2	NA	14	TGTGCCAGCACCCGAACAGGGAGCGCCGGGGAGCTGTTTTTT	CASTRTGSAGELFF
TRBD1	TRBV28	TRBJ2-7	NA	16	TGTGCCAGCAGTTTAGCCCCGGGACAGGGTGTTGACGAGCAGTACTTC	CASSLAPGQGVDEQYF
TRBD1	TRBV27	TRBJ1-6	NA	15	TGTGCCAGCAGTCCCGTATGGACAGGAAATTCACCCCTCCACTTT	CASSPVWTGNSPLHF
NA	TRBV24-1	TRBJ1-5	few	12	TGTGCCACCAGTGATTTCGATCAGCCCCAGCATTTT	CATSDFDQPQHF
NA	TRBV14	TRBJ1-3	NA	15	TGTGCCAGCAGCGCCCGGACAGTTCCTGGAAACACCATATATTTT	CASSARTVPGNTIYF
TRBD1	TRBV29-1	TRBJ1-2	NA	12	TGCAGCGTTTTACAGGGGGAGAATGGCTACACCTTC	CSVLQGENGYTF
NA	TRBV5-1	TRBJ1-4	few	15	TGCGCCAGCAGTACGACGGCGTCGACTAATGAAAAACTGTTTTTT	CASSTTASTNEKLFF
NA	TRBV11-2	TRBJ1-1	NA	15	TGTGCCAGCAGGGCTATAGGACAGCTGAACACTGAAGCTTTCTTT	CASRAIGQLNTEAFF
NA	TRBV28	TRBJ1-1	NA	15	TGTGCCAGCAGTTTATTCGGTTTTCCGAACACTGAAGCTTTCTTT	CASSLFGFPNTEAFF
TRBD1	TRBV6-5	TRBJ2-7	NA	13	TGTGCCAGCCGAGGACAGGGATGGCACGAGCAGTACTTC	CASRGQGWHEQYF